The rows below give T cell receptor beta chains drawn from one sample of a study of beta chain features in type 1 diabetes. Sequencing was performed with immunoSEQ multiplex PCR; in TCRdb, only in-frame clones are kept and a portion is missing. Of roughly 230,000 clones detected, over 8.5% appear once; the ten largest clones hold under 0.045%. Sequenced sample: naive CD4+ T cells from blood. All receptors come from a woman between 18 and 30 years old in good health. Each CDR3 is given with its conserved first and last residue. A D gene is named only where the DNA matches it firmly. The size of a clone is reported for some rows only, either as once, few or many, or as a class for expanded clones.

clone_size: -
j_call: TRBJ2-7
d_call: -
v_call: TRBV30
cdr3_nt: TGTGCCTGGAGAACGGTCGGAGCGTACGAGCAGTACTTC
cdr3_aa: CAWRTVGAYEQYF

clone_size: few
j_call: TRBJ1-1
d_call: -
v_call: TRBV10-3
cdr3_nt: TGTGCCATCGGGTCGGGAACCGGGAAGGGGAACACTGAAGCTTTCTTT
cdr3_aa: CAIGSGTGKGNTEAFF

clone_size: few
j_call: TRBJ2-2
d_call: -
v_call: TRBV2
cdr3_nt: TGTGCCAGCAGTGGACAGAATACCGGGGAGCTGTTTTTT
cdr3_aa: CASSGQNTGELFF

clone_size: -
j_call: TRBJ1-1
d_call: -
v_call: TRBV11-1
cdr3_nt: TGTGCCAGCAGCTTAAGGGGGACGAATGAAAACACTGAAGCTTTCTTT
cdr3_aa: CASSLRGTNENTEAFF

clone_size: few
j_call: TRBJ2-1
d_call: TRBD1
v_call: TRBV11-2
cdr3_nt: TGTGCCAGCAGCTTCGCAGGGGGTGAGCAGTTCTTC
cdr3_aa: CASSFAGGEQFF

clone_size: few
j_call: TRBJ1-2
d_call: -
v_call: TRBV29-1
cdr3_nt: TGCAGCACAATACCTGGCTACACCTTC
cdr3_aa: CSTIPGYTF

clone_size: -
j_call: TRBJ2-3
d_call: -
v_call: TRBV6-1
cdr3_nt: TGTGCCAGCAGTGCCCCAGGGGCAACAGATACGCAGTATTTT
cdr3_aa: CASSAPGATDTQYF

clone_size: few
j_call: TRBJ2-7
d_call: TRBD1
v_call: TRBV2
cdr3_nt: TGTGCCAGCAGGAGGACAGGGGTCAACGAGCAGTACTTC
cdr3_aa: CASRRTGVNEQYF

clone_size: -
j_call: TRBJ2-3
d_call: TRBD2
v_call: TRBV5-1
cdr3_nt: TGCGCCAGCAGGCTAGCGGGCTCTACAGATACGCAGTATTTT
cdr3_aa: CASRLAGSTDTQYF

clone_size: few
j_call: TRBJ1-2
d_call: TRBD1
v_call: TRBV7-2
cdr3_nt: TGTGCCAGCAGCTTAGGAGGACAGGGGCCGGAAGGCTACACCTTC
cdr3_aa: CASSLGGQGPEGYTF

clone_size: -
j_call: TRBJ2-5
d_call: -
v_call: TRBV6-1
cdr3_nt: TGTGCCAGCAGGCGGGACTTCCAAGAGACCCAGTACTTC
cdr3_aa: CASRRDFQETQYF

clone_size: -
j_call: TRBJ1-6
d_call: -
v_call: TRBV7-2
cdr3_nt: TGTGCCAGCAGAGTGGAGATTCCGAGATCCTATAATTCACCCCTCCACTTT
cdr3_aa: CASRVEIPRSYNSPLHF

clone_size: -
j_call: TRBJ1-5
d_call: -
v_call: TRBV7-9
cdr3_nt: TGTGCCAGCAGCCCATCACACAGAGGGAGCAATCAGCCCCAGCATTTT
cdr3_aa: CASSPSHRGSNQPQHF

clone_size: few
j_call: TRBJ1-1
d_call: -
v_call: TRBV30
cdr3_nt: TGTGCCTGGAGGGACGGGGGGAACACTGAAGCTTTCTTT
cdr3_aa: CAWRDGGNTEAFF

clone_size: few
j_call: TRBJ2-2
d_call: TRBD1
v_call: TRBV7-2
cdr3_nt: TGTGCCAGCAGCATGGACAGGGTGAAGACCACCGGGGAGCTGTTTTTT
cdr3_aa: CASSMDRVKTTGELFF

clone_size: few
j_call: TRBJ2-1
d_call: TRBD2
v_call: TRBV28
cdr3_nt: TGTGCCAGCAGGAAAGGGGGGGCTAGCGGGCGAAATGAGCAGTTCTTC
cdr3_aa: CASRKGGASGRNEQFF

clone_size: -
j_call: TRBJ2-1
d_call: TRBD2
v_call: TRBV7-6
cdr3_nt: TGTGCCAGCAGCCGCCTAGCGGGAGCTGGTGAGCAGTTCTTC
cdr3_aa: CASSRLAGAGEQFF

clone_size: few
j_call: TRBJ2-5
d_call: -
v_call: TRBV18
cdr3_nt: TGTGCCAGCTCACCAAATCAGGGACATTTACAAGAGACCCAGTACTTC
cdr3_aa: CASSPNQGHLQETQYF

clone_size: few
j_call: TRBJ2-1
d_call: TRBD2
v_call: TRBV5-4
cdr3_nt: TGTGCCAGCAGGCAGACTAGCGGGAGGGCCTATTACAATGAGCAGTTCTTC
cdr3_aa: CASRQTSGRAYYNEQFF

clone_size: few
j_call: TRBJ2-1
d_call: TRBD2
v_call: TRBV5-6
cdr3_nt: TGTGCCAGCAGCTTGGCACTAGCGCTCCGAGAGCAGTTCTTC
cdr3_aa: CASSLALALREQFF

clone_size: few
j_call: TRBJ2-3
d_call: -
v_call: TRBV7-2
cdr3_nt: TGTGCCAGCAGTTCCTTTTCTAGCACAGATACGCAGTATTTT
cdr3_aa: CASSSFSSTDTQYF

clone_size: -
j_call: TRBJ1-1
d_call: -
v_call: TRBV5-1
cdr3_nt: TGCGCCAGCAGCTTAACTAAATCCACTGAAGCTTTCTTT
cdr3_aa: CASSLTKSTEAFF

clone_size: few
j_call: TRBJ2-1
d_call: TRBD2
v_call: TRBV29-1
cdr3_nt: TGCAGCGACGCCGGGACTACGATAAATGAGCAGTTCTTC
cdr3_aa: CSDAGTTINEQFF

clone_size: once
j_call: TRBJ1-1
d_call: TRBD1
v_call: TRBV6-5
cdr3_nt: TGTGCCAGCAGCCCTCGACAGGGCCGCGACACTGAAGCTTTCTTT
cdr3_aa: CASSPRQGRDTEAFF

clone_size: -
j_call: TRBJ2-2
d_call: -
v_call: TRBV18
cdr3_nt: TGTGCCAGCCGTGGGGGCGCGAACACCGGGGAGCTGTTTTTT
cdr3_aa: CASRGGANTGELFF

clone_size: -
j_call: TRBJ2-1
d_call: TRBD1
v_call: TRBV4-1
cdr3_nt: TGCGCCAGCAGCCAAAGAGACAGGGAAGGTTATACGAATGAGCAGTTCTTC
cdr3_aa: CASSQRDREGYTNEQFF

clone_size: few
j_call: TRBJ1-6
d_call: -
v_call: TRBV7-2
cdr3_nt: TGTGCCAGCAGCAGAGTGCGGGATTCACCCCTCCACTTT
cdr3_aa: CASSRVRDSPLHF

clone_size: -
j_call: TRBJ1-2
d_call: -
v_call: TRBV5-1
cdr3_nt: TGCGCCAGCAGCCGTGAGTGGAGGGCCGGCTATGGCTACACCTTC
cdr3_aa: CASSREWRAGYGYTF

clone_size: -
j_call: TRBJ2-3
d_call: TRBD2
v_call: TRBV7-8
cdr3_nt: TGTGCCAGCAGCTTACGACCTAGCGGCTCGGCCACAGATACGCAGTATTTT
cdr3_aa: CASSLRPSGSATDTQYF

clone_size: -
j_call: TRBJ1-1
d_call: -
v_call: TRBV5-1
cdr3_nt: TGCGCCAGCAGCTTGCTGAGTAGTCCAGGGCGGGGGAACACTGAAGCTTTCTTT
cdr3_aa: CASSLLSSPGRGNTEAFF

clone_size: few
j_call: TRBJ2-2
d_call: -
v_call: TRBV5-5
cdr3_nt: TGTGCCAGCAGCGGAACAGGGACCGGGGAGCTGTTTTTT
cdr3_aa: CASSGTGTGELFF

clone_size: -
j_call: TRBJ1-6
d_call: -
v_call: TRBV7-2
cdr3_nt: TGTGCCAGCAGTCCCGTGCCGGACACGAATTCACCCCTCCACTTT
cdr3_aa: CASSPVPDTNSPLHF

clone_size: once
j_call: TRBJ1-5
d_call: TRBD1
v_call: TRBV11-2
cdr3_nt: TGTGCCAGCAGCCCTGGGACAGGGGGCCAGCCCCAGCATTTT
cdr3_aa: CASSPGTGGQPQHF

clone_size: few
j_call: TRBJ1-2
d_call: -
v_call: TRBV29-1
cdr3_nt: TGCAGCGTTGGGTTCAGGGATGGCTACACCTTC
cdr3_aa: CSVGFRDGYTF

clone_size: -
j_call: TRBJ1-1
d_call: -
v_call: TRBV30
cdr3_nt: TGTGCCTTTCCCGGGGGGACGAACACTGAAGCTTTCTTT
cdr3_aa: CAFPGGTNTEAFF

clone_size: few
j_call: TRBJ1-2
d_call: -
v_call: TRBV11-2
cdr3_nt: TGTGCCAGCAGCTTAGCCCCAGGAGATCAGGATGGACTGTCTTATGGCTACACCTTC
cdr3_aa: CASSLAPGDQDGLSYGYTF

clone_size: -
j_call: TRBJ1-1
d_call: -
v_call: TRBV7-2
cdr3_nt: TGTGCCAGCAGTTCGGCGACAGAGTTCAAAGCTTTCTTT
cdr3_aa: CASSSATEFKAFF

clone_size: few
j_call: TRBJ1-1
d_call: TRBD1
v_call: TRBV29-1
cdr3_nt: TGCAGCGCACTACGTCAGGGGGCTCCTCTCGTAGCTTTCTTT
cdr3_aa: CSALRQGAPLVAFF

clone_size: -
j_call: TRBJ2-3
d_call: -
v_call: TRBV11-2
cdr3_nt: TGTGCCAGCACCCGGTTACAGGGACCCACCGATACGCAGTATTTT
cdr3_aa: CASTRLQGPTDTQYF

clone_size: -
j_call: TRBJ1-5
d_call: -
v_call: TRBV12-5
cdr3_nt: TGTGCTAGTGGTCCCGACAGTAGCAATCAGCCCCAGCATTTT
cdr3_aa: CASGPDSSNQPQHF

clone_size: many
j_call: TRBJ1-1
d_call: -
v_call: TRBV7-9
cdr3_nt: TGTGCCAGCAGCGGAGGGGCTGAAGCTTTCTTT
cdr3_aa: CASSGGAEAFF

clone_size: few
j_call: TRBJ1-1
d_call: -
v_call: TRBV5-4
cdr3_nt: TGTGCCAGCAGCCCGAAGATTCAGTCCGGGGGGACTGAAGCTTTCTTT
cdr3_aa: CASSPKIQSGGTEAFF

clone_size: few
j_call: TRBJ2-7
d_call: TRBD1
v_call: TRBV6-1
cdr3_nt: TGTGCCAGCAGTCACAGGGGCTACGAGCAGTACTTC
cdr3_aa: CASSHRGYEQYF

clone_size: -
j_call: TRBJ1-2
d_call: TRBD1
v_call: TRBV6-5
cdr3_nt: TGTGCCAGCAGCCAGATACGGACAGGGGGCGGTGGCTACACCTTC
cdr3_aa: CASSQIRTGGGGYTF

clone_size: few
j_call: TRBJ1-5
d_call: -
v_call: TRBV30
cdr3_nt: TGTGCCTGGAGTGTAACCGCGGGACAGCCCCAGCATTTT
cdr3_aa: CAWSVTAGQPQHF

clone_size: -
j_call: TRBJ2-6
d_call: -
v_call: TRBV18
cdr3_nt: TGTGCCAGCTCACCACCGAAGACATCCGCCTCTGGGGCCAACGTCCTGACTTTC
cdr3_aa: CASSPPKTSASGANVLTF

clone_size: -
j_call: TRBJ2-3
d_call: -
v_call: TRBV6-5
cdr3_nt: TGTGCCAGCAGTTCCGAGTCGAGGGGCACAGATACGCAGTATTTT
cdr3_aa: CASSSESRGTDTQYF

clone_size: -
j_call: TRBJ2-1
d_call: -
v_call: TRBV7-7
cdr3_nt: TGTGCTAGCAGTACCGGCGGGGCGGACAATGAGCAGTTCTTC
cdr3_aa: CASSTGGADNEQFF

clone_size: -
j_call: TRBJ2-7
d_call: TRBD2
v_call: TRBV5-4
cdr3_nt: TGTGCCAGCAGCTTGGCCGGGGTAGCGGGAGGCTACGAGCAGTACTTC
cdr3_aa: CASSLAGVAGGYEQYF

clone_size: few
j_call: TRBJ2-1
d_call: TRBD2
v_call: TRBV29-1
cdr3_nt: TGCAGCGTTGGGCGGGAGAGGGATCGGGGGTACAATGAGCAGTTCTTC
cdr3_aa: CSVGRERDRGYNEQFF

clone_size: -
j_call: TRBJ2-7
d_call: -
v_call: TRBV6-5
cdr3_nt: TGTGCCAGCAGTTCCAGGGACTCCTGGATCAACGAGCAGTACTTC
cdr3_aa: CASSSRDSWINEQYF

clone_size: few
j_call: TRBJ2-7
d_call: -
v_call: TRBV30
cdr3_nt: TGTGCCTGGAGTGGGGGCGCGTACGAGCAGTACTTC
cdr3_aa: CAWSGGAYEQYF

clone_size: once
j_call: TRBJ1-1
d_call: TRBD1
v_call: TRBV7-9
cdr3_nt: TGTGCCAGCAGCTTAGGTCGACAGGGTGGCACTGAAGCTTTCTTT
cdr3_aa: CASSLGRQGGTEAFF

clone_size: -
j_call: TRBJ2-2
d_call: -
v_call: TRBV19
cdr3_nt: TGTGCCAGTAAGGTCGAGTCTCGGGACACCGGGGAGCTGTTTTTT
cdr3_aa: CASKVESRDTGELFF

clone_size: -
j_call: TRBJ2-7
d_call: -
v_call: TRBV15
cdr3_nt: TGTGCCACCAGCAGAGCAGGCAGCTCCTACGAGCAGTACTTC
cdr3_aa: CATSRAGSSYEQYF

clone_size: -
j_call: TRBJ1-3
d_call: TRBD1
v_call: TRBV30
cdr3_nt: TGTGCCTGGAGAGACATCGGGACAGGGAATTTTTTTATGGGAAACACCATATATTTT
cdr3_aa: CAWRDIGTGNFFMGNTIYF

clone_size: few
j_call: TRBJ1-2
d_call: -
v_call: TRBV30
cdr3_nt: TGTGCCTGGAGTGCCACCTGGGAGGCGACCTATGGCTACACCTTC
cdr3_aa: CAWSATWEATYGYTF

clone_size: -
j_call: TRBJ2-7
d_call: -
v_call: TRBV12-5
cdr3_nt: TGTGCTAGTGGTTTGGCCGGGAGAGGCGAGCAGTACTTC
cdr3_aa: CASGLAGRGEQYF

clone_size: -
j_call: TRBJ1-2
d_call: TRBD1
v_call: TRBV30
cdr3_nt: TGTGCCTGGGACCCAGGGGGAGTCAACTATGGCTACACCTTC
cdr3_aa: CAWDPGGVNYGYTF